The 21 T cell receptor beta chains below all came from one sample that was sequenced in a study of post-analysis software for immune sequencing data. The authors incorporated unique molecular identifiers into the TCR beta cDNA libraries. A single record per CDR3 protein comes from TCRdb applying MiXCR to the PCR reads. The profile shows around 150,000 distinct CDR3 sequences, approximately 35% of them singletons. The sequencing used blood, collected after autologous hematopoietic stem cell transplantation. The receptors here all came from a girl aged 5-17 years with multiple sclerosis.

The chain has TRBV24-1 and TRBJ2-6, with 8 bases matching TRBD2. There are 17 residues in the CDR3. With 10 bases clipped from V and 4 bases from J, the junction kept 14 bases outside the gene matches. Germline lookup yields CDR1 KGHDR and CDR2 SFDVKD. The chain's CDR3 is CATRSGGVGSGANVLTF. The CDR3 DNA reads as TGTGCCACTAGAAGCGGGGGAGTAGGTTCAGGGGCCAACGTCCTGACTTTC.

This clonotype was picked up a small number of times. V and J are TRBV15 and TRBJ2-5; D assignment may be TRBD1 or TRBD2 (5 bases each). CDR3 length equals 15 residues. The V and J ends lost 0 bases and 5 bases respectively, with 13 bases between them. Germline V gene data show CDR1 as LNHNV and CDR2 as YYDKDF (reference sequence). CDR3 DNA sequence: TGTGCCACCAGCAGAGATCCTAGGGGCGGGGAGACCCAGTACTTC. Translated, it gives CATSRDPRGGETQYF.

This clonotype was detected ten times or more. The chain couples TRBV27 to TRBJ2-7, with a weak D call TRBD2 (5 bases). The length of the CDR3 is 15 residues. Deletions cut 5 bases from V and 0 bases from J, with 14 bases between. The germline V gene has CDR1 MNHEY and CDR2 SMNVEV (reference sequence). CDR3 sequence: CASSPRLGSSYEQYF. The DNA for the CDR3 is TGTGCCAGCAGTCCCCGTTTGGGGAGCTCCTACGAGCAGTACTTC.

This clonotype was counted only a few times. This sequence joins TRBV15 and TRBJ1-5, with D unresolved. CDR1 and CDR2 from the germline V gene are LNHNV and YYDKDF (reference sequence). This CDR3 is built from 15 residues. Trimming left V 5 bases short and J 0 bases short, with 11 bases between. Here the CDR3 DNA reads TGTGCCACCAGCCTACGAACCGATAGCAATCAGCCCCAGCATTTT. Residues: CATSLRTDSNQPQHF.

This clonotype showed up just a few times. This CDR3 is CASSLGASGRMGTDTQYF. Here the CDR3 DNA reads TGTGCCAGCAGCCTCGGGGCTAGCGGGAGGATGGGCACAGATACGCAGTATTTT. V usage is TRBV7-2 and J usage is TRBJ2-3; TRBD2 aligns across 11 bases. CDR3 length: 18 amino acids. Trimming removed 5 bases from V and 1 base from J; junction bases left unmatched: 11. Per germline, CDR1 SGHTA and CDR2 FQGNSA.

The CDR3 DNA is TGTGCCAGCGGCCCCGGCAGGGGAGAGGGGGAGCTGTTTTTT. Protein sequence: CASGPGRGEGELFF. The chain links TRBV27 to TRBJ2-2, with a possible D match to TRBD1 (6 bases). CDR1 and CDR2 (germline): MNHEY, SMNVEV (reference sequence). This CDR3 region has 14 residues. Trimming removed 8 bases from V and 8 bases from J, with 18 bases in between.

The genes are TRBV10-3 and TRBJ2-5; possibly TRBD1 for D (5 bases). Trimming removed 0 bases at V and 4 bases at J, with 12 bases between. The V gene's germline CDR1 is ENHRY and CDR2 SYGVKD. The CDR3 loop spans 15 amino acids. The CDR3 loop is CAISESGRGGETQYF. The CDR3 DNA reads TGTGCCATCAGTGAGTCGGGGCGTGGTGGAGAGACCCAGTACTTC.

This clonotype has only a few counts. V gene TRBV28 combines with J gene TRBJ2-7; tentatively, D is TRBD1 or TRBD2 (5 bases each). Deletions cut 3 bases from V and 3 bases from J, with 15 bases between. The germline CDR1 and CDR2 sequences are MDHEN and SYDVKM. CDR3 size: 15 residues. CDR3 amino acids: CASSFFGAQSYEQYF. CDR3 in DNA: TGTGCCAGCAGTTTTTTCGGGGCCCAAAGCTACGAGCAGTACTTC.

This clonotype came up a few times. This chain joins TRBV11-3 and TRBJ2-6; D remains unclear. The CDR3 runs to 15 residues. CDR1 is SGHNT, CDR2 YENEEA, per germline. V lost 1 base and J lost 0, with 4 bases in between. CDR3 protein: CASSLASSGANVLTF. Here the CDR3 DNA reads TGTGCCAGCAGCTTAGCCAGCTCTGGGGCCAACGTCCTGACTTTC.

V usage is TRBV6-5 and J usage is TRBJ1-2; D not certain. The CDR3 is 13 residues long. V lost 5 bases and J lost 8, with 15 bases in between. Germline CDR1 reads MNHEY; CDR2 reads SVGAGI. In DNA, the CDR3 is TGTGCCAGCAGTCCCCTTCCCATAGACGGCTACACCTTC. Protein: CASSPLPIDGYTF.

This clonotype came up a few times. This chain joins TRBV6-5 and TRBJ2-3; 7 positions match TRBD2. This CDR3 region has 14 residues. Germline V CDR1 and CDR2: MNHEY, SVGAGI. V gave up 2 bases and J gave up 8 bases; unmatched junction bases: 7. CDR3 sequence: CASSYAHSGGTQYF. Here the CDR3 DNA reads TGTGCCAGCAGTTACGCCCACTCGGGGGGTACGCAGTATTTT.

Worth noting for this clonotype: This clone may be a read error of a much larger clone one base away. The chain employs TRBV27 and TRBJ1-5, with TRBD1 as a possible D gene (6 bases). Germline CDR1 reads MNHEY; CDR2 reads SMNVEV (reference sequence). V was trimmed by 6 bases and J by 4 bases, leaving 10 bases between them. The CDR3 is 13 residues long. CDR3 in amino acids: CASSRTENQPQHF. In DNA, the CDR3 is TGTGCCAGCAGCCGGACAGAAAATCAGCCCCAGCATTTT.

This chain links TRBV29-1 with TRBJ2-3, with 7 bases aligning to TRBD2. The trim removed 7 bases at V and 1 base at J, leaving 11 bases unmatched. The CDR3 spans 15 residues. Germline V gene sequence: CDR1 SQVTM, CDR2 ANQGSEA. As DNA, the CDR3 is TGCAGCGGCCAGACTAGCTCCCACCGCACAGATACGCAGTATTTT. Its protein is CSGQTSSHRTDTQYF.

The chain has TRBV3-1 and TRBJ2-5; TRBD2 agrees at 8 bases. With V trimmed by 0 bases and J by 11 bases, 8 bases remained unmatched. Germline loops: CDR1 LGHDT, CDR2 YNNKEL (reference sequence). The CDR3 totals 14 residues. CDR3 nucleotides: TGTGCCAGCAGCCAAGAAAGCGGGAGCTATGAGCAGTACTTC. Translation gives CASSQESGSYEQYF.

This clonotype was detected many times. CDR3 residues: CASSLNSYEQYF. The CDR3 nucleotides are TGTGCCAGCAGCCTCAACTCCTACGAGCAGTACTTC. The V gene is TRBV7-2, the J gene TRBJ2-7; no reliable D call. Germline V gene data show CDR1 as SGHTA and CDR2 as FQGNSA. The V gene lost 5 bases and the J gene lost 0 bases, with 5 bases spanning the gap. This CDR3 has 12 amino acids. Full variable domain (missing parts from reference TRBV7-2 and TRBJ2-7): GAGVSQSPSNKVTEKGKDVELRCDPISGHTALYWYRQSLGQGLEFLIYFQGNSAPDKSGLPSDRFSAERTGGSVSTLTIQRTQQEDSAVYLCASSLNSYEQYFGPGTRLTVT.

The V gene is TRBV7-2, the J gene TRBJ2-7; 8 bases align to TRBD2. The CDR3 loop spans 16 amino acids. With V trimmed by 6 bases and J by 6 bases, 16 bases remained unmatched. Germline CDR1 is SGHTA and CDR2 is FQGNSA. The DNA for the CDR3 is TGTGCCAGCAGGATGCCTAGTGTGGCGGGAGGACGCGAGCAGTACTTC. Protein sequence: CASRMPSVAGGREQYF.

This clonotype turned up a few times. CDR3 sequence (DNA): TGTGCCATCAGTGAGTCGGTACGGGATCAGCCCCAGCATTTT. This sequence encodes CAISESVRDQPQHF. The chain links TRBV10-3 to TRBJ1-5; D is unresolved. Germline V gene data show CDR1 as ENHRY and CDR2 as SYGVKD. The CDR3 has 14 amino acids. Trimming took 0 bases from V and 5 from J, leaving 8 bases between them.

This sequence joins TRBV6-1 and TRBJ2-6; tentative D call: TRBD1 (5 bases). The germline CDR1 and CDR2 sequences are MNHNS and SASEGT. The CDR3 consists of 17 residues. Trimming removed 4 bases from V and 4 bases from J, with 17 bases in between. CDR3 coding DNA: TGTGCCAGCAGTGGGGGCTTCGAGGCAGGGGGGGCCAACGTCCTGACTTTC. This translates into CASSGGFEAGGANVLTF.

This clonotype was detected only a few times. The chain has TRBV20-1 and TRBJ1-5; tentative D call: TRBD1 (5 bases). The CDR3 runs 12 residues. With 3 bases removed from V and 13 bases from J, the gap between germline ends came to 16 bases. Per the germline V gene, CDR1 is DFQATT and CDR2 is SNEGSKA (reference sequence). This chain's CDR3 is CSAREGGAVQHF. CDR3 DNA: TGCAGTGCTAGGGAGGGAGGGGCTGTGCAGCATTTT.

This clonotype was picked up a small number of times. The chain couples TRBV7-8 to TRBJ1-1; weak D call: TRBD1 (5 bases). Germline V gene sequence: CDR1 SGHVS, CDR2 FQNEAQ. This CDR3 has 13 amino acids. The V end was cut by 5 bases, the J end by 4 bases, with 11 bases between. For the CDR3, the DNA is TGTGCCAGCAGCCTCCGGGGCCTCACTGAAGCTTTCTTT. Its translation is CASSLRGLTEAFF.

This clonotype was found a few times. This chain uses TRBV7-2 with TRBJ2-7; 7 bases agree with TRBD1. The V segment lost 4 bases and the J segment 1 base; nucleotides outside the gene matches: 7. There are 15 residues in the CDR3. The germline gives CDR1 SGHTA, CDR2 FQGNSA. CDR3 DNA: TGTGCCAGCAGCTACTCCGGGACAGCATCCTACGAGCAGTACTTC. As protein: CASSYSGTASYEQYF.